The present entry profiles one T cell receptor beta chain with its context. Antigen specificity is unknown. The entry originates in a study of shared clonotypes between healthy human individuals. Turning to the study itself: A couple of women and three men aged 18 to 49 made up the donors.

Here immunoSEQ multiplex PCR was the method, and the copy in TCRdb shows in-frame clones only, minus some. The sample has about 690,000 clones; around 90% are singletons. CD8 memory fractions consisted of CD45RO+ and CCR7-negative CD45RA+ TemRA cells together. Study outcomes and limitations: Sorted-subset sequencing was shown by rarefaction to be incomplete despite large depth. A generally larger estimated richness was seen in naive subsets than in memory subsets.

Germline CDR1 is SGHAT and CDR2 is FQNNGV. The CDR3 spans 12 residues. V was shortened by 1 base and J by 10 bases, with 8 bases between the two germline ends. V and J are TRBV11-2 and TRBJ2-1; TRBD1 is a possible D gene (5 bases). The TCR sequence derives from a young man in good health. Some clones in this sample may be carry-over from other donors' samples. The sequenced sample consisted of memory CD8+ T cells from PBMCs. Subset meaning: CD45RO+ cells pooled with CCR7-negative TemRA cells. CDR3 nucleotide sequence: TGTGCCAGCAGCTTAGCTAGGGGCGAGCAGTTCTTC. This gives the protein CASSLARGEQFF.